Following are 14 T cell receptor beta chains from one sample sequenced in a study of blood T cell repertoires in COVID-19. Only in-frame clones appear in the TCRdb table, and some are missing; sequencing was by immunoSEQ multiplex PCR. The sample shows around 200,000 clones, 84% of them seen only once. The sequenced sample was peripheral blood. These receptors all come from a human donor in a cohort sampled during active COVID-19.

The chain joins TRBV9 to TRBJ1-2, with D possibly TRBD1 on 6 matching bases. The germline V gene has CDR1 SGDLS and CDR2 YYNGEE. This CDR3 contains 14 residues. V lost 0 bases and J lost 7, with 13 bases in between. The CDR3 coding sequence is TGTGCCAGCAGCGTAGGGGGGCCGGGGTCTGGCTACACCTTC. It translates to CASSVGGPGSGYTF.

The chain has TRBV2 and TRBJ1-5; 7 bases match TRBD1. The CDR3 is 14 residues long. The germline V gene has CDR1 SNHLY and CDR2 FYNNEI. Unmatched junction bases numbered 6, after V lost 6 bases and J lost 4 bases. Here the CDR3 reads CASSSQQGNQPQHF. DNA of the CDR3: TGTGCCAGCAGCAGTCAACAGGGGAATCAGCCCCAGCATTTT.

The chain carries TRBV5-1 and TRBJ2-7; 8 bases agree with TRBD1. The CDR3 covers 13 residues. After removal of 0 bases from V and 6 bases from J, the junction contained 2 bases not matched to a gene. The germline V gene encodes CDR1 SGHRS and CDR2 YFSETQ. The CDR3 DNA reads as TGCGCCAGCAGCTTGGGGACAGGGATCGAGCAGTACTTC. This codes for CASSLGTGIEQYF.

J is TRBJ2-7 and V is TRBV9, with TRBD1 identical over 9 bases. The CDR3 is 14 residues long. Germline CDR1 reads SGDLS; CDR2 reads YYNGEE. The ends lost 5 bases at V and 1 base at J; junction bases unmatched: 4. In nucleotides, the CDR3 is TGTGCCAGCAGTAAGACAGGGGGATCCTACGAGCAGTACTTC. Encoded protein: CASSKTGGSYEQYF.

V and J are TRBV5-1 and TRBJ2-7; 8 bases align to TRBD1. CDR3 length: 15 residues. V shed 5 bases, J shed 6 bases, and the junction held 13 bases outside the gene matches. Germline loops: CDR1 SGHRS, CDR2 YFSETQ. CDR3 sequence: CASSPREGTGGEQYF. In DNA form, the CDR3 reads TGCGCCAGCAGTCCTCGTGAAGGTACAGGGGGCGAGCAGTACTTC.

This clone appeared a few times. The chain recombines TRBV28 with TRBJ1-2, with 7 positions matching TRBD1. Germline CDR1 and CDR2: MDHEN and SYDVKM. J was trimmed by 0 bases and V by 7 bases; bases with no gene match: 8. This CDR3 comprises 15 residues. The CDR3 DNA is TGTGCCAGCATGGGCAGGGGGGTTCCTAACTATGGCTACACCTTC. It is translated as CASMGRGVPNYGYTF.

The chain recombines TRBV9 with TRBJ1-2; TRBD1 matches 8 bases. The CDR3 sequence is 12 residues long. Germline CDR1 reads SGDLS; CDR2 reads YYNGEE. With V trimmed by 4 bases and J by 8 bases, 4 bases remained unmatched. The CDR3 DNA sequence: TGTGCCAGCAGCCAGGGGGCTGGAGGCTACACCTTC. Amino acids: CASSQGAGGYTF.

This clone was detected once. The chain uses TRBV2 and TRBJ1-4; the D is unclear. CDR3 length: 14 amino acids. The germline V and J ends were trimmed by 1 base and 8 bases, with 11 bases remaining between them. CDR1 SNHLY and CDR2 FYNNEI come from the germline V gene. CDR3 DNA: TGTGCCAGCAGTGAAGTAGAGGTCGGGGAAAAACTGTTTTTT. Its translation: CASSEVEVGEKLFF. Based on the CDR3 plus reference TRBV2 and TRBJ1-4, the full variable domain is EPEVTQTPSHQVTQMGQEVILRCVPISNHLYFYWYRQILGQKVEFLVSFYNNEISEKSEIFDDQFSVERPDGSNFTLKIRSTKLEDSAMYFCASSEVEVGEKLFFGSGTQLSVL.

V usage is TRBV9 and J usage is TRBJ1-2; 9 nucleotides agree with TRBD1. Losses at the gene ends were 10 bases for V and 7 bases for J; bases not matched to a gene: 23. The CDR3 is made up of 17 amino acids. The germline V gene encodes CDR1 SGDLS and CDR2 YYNGEE. CDR3 DNA: TGTGCCGTGGCATTGATCCGGGACAGGGTGAACTCGCTTGGCTACACCTTC. It codes for CAVALIRDRVNSLGYTF.

The rearrangement joins TRBV6-1 to TRBJ1-2; D might be TRBD1 (6 bases). Trimming removed 1 base at V and 3 bases at J, with 12 bases between. CDR1 is MNHNS and CDR2 is SASEGT in the germline V gene. The CDR3 sequence is 15 residues long. The CDR3 reads CASSEGGQLDYGYTF. For the CDR3, the DNA is TGTGCCAGCAGTGAAGGCGGACAGTTAGACTATGGCTACACCTTC.

The chain has TRBV27 and TRBJ1-2; D might be TRBD1 (6 bases). The CDR3 totals 15 residues. Per the germline V gene, CDR1 is MNHEY and CDR2 is SMNVEV (reference sequence). The ends were cut back, 5 bases at V and 0 bases at J, with 13 bases in the middle. The CDR3 DNA reads as TGTGCCAGCAGTAACCGGGACACCCCTAACTATGGCTACACCTTC. Its protein product is CASSNRDTPNYGYTF.

This clone appeared a single time. The chain uses TRBV27 and TRBJ2-5, with 7 nucleotides matching TRBD1. Germline V lookup: CDR1 MNHEY, CDR2 SMNVEV (reference sequence). The CDR3 runs 14 residues. With 3 bases clipped from V and 7 bases from J, the junction kept 8 bases outside the gene matches. CDR3 residues: CASSFGQAATTQYF. DNA for the CDR3: TGTGCCAGCAGTTTCGGACAGGCCGCGACGACCCAGTACTTC.

The V call is TRBV25-1, the J call TRBJ2-7; D perhaps matches TRBD1 (5 bases). The CDR3 has 14 amino acids. Germline V gene sequence: CDR1 MGHDK, CDR2 SYGVNS. Between the trimmed V and J ends, which lost 9 bases and 0 bases, there was a span of 15 bases. The CDR3 region has the DNA TGTGCCAGTGGGGCAGTGGGGATCTCCTACGAGCAGTACTTC. Translated: CASGAVGISYEQYF.

V is TRBV29-1 and J is TRBJ2-7, with TRBD1 matching over 10 bases. Germline loops: CDR1 SQVTM, CDR2 ANQGSEA. The CDR3 totals 17 residues. The J segment lost 6 bases and the V segment lost 0 bases, leaving 14 bases of the junction unmatched. The DNA for the CDR3 is TGCAGCGTTGAAGATGGTCAGACGGGACAGGGGAATTTCGAGCAGTACTTC. Translation gives CSVEDGQTGQGNFEQYF.